A single T cell receptor (beta chain) is shown here with its context. Its antigen has not been determined. The sample holds no much larger clone one base away, and base qualities are not on file. Using the deep immunoSEQ assay, multiplex PCR amplified TCR CDR3 regions from genomic DNA. Genomic DNA extracted from each cell subset was distributed evenly over all wells of several immunoSEQ 96-well plates, and each plate served as one replicate. For sorted subsets, each replicate PCR was loaded with around 220 ng genomic DNA, equivalent to some 27,000 T cell genomes. Purified libraries were quantified with a Qubit 3.0 fluorometer, sized on a Bioanalyzer 2100, and re-quantified with the KAPA Library Quantification kit. Every immunoSEQ 96-well plate was sequenced on a dedicated single-read 150-cycle Illumina NextSeq 550 flow cell. The authors' pipeline ran thus. The immunoSEQ output contained only junctional sequences without quality scores, so filtering could not match that applied to full-length reads. To assign V/J genes and CDR3, sequences were annotated using PyIR, a Python wrapper for IgBLAST v1.9, with IMGT germline references. Reads with weak V/J assignments (E-value above 1e-6), missing CDR3, stop codons, out-of-frame junctions, or ambiguous translated residues were removed. V3J clonotypes were defined by identical inferred V gene, J gene, and CDR3 amino acid sequence. Percentage overlap between repertoires was computed as shared unique clonotypes divided by the size of the smaller repertoire. Repertoire richness was assessed with RTK rarefaction, the Chao1 estimator, and Recon v2.1 estimates of unobserved clonotypes. For all TCRbeta clonotypes obtained by the gDNA method from four donors, generation probabilities were computed with OLGA. TCRdb provides this immuneACCESS table in a form limited to in-frame rearrangements. Some clones are lacking; in checked studies, under half of them reflect an unresolved V gene, and why the rest are absent is not known. V and J calls and clone size come straight from that table; D and trimming were deduced from the DNA. This sample has about 320,000 clones in its table, and over 75% of those were observed once. The ten largest clones take up roughly 15% of the sample.

This sample is part of a study of shared clonotypes between healthy human individuals (dated by TCRdb to the early 2020s). Turning to the overall study: The cohort included three men and two women between 18 and 49 years of age. For each donor, three plates each were used for CD4 naive and CD4 memory, two plates were used for CD8 naive, and one plate was used for CD8 memory. To estimate repertoire size and how much clonotype sharing occurs between individuals, the study deeply sequenced the blood TCR repertoires of roughly 5 healthy adults. To increase sequencing depth and limit assay-specific biases, TCR repertoire library preparation and sequencing were carried out by different laboratories using diverse techniques. Per donor, leukapheresis produced somewhere between about 0.8 and 9.5 billion PBMCs. What the work shows at the level of the full study, not this receptor alone: Pairwise subsampling indicated that sequencing depth was expected to affect the degree of clonotype sharing among donors. Naive subsets generally had larger estimated clonotype richness than memory subsets did. Rarefaction of sorted-subset datasets indicated incomplete sequencing despite the large sequencing depth. The genetic and exposure-history diversity represented was limited by the small number of donors. Across a few donors, approximately 5% of naive CD4, roughly 3.3% of naive CD8, 2.3% of memory CD4, and 0.4% of memory CD8 clonotypes were shared. Sampling was restricted to blood, and TCR repertoires in tissues likely differ from the TCR repertoires found in blood. Compared with non-shared clonotypes, clonotypes shared by all four sorted-subset donors had higher generation probabilities.

Donors were healthy HIV-negative adults with no recently reported acute infections or vaccinations. Only Caucasian adults living in Nashville, Tennessee, USA were represented among the donors. CD8 memory samples consisted of magnetically selected CD45RO+ cells combined with CCR7-negative CD45RA+ effector memory (TemRA) cells. Blood was collected by leukapheresis, and PBMCs were isolated by Ficoll-Histopaque density gradient centrifugation and then cryopreserved in liquid nitrogen vapor phase. Analytical flow cytometry was used to check the purity and quantity of every magnetically sorted T cell population. Genomic DNA was isolated from each sorted fraction and quantified by UV absorbance on a Nanodrop 2000c. From the germline V gene, CDR1 is KGHSH and CDR2 is LQKENI. Spanning cysteine to phenylalanine, the CDR3 consists of 14 amino acids. The entry retains the CDR3 DNA only, 42 bases that are in frame from base 1. Cut back by 5 bases and 1 base, the V and J ends lie 10 bases apart.

The receptor chain draws on TRBV18 and TRBJ2-3; the D region is possibly TRBD1 or TRBD2, each matching across 5 bases. The sequenced sample was memory CD8+ T cells sorted from blood. In the paper's terms, the cell subset or site label means: CD45RO+ cells pooled with CCR7-negative TemRA cells. The sequence came from a man aged 18 to 30 in good health. The CDR3 amino acid sequence is: CASSTRDGTDTQYF. The nucleotide sequence reads as follows: TGTGCCAGCTCAACACGGGACGGCACAGATACGCAGTATTTT.